A single sample gave rise to the 9 T cell receptor beta chains below, sequenced in a study of response to subunit inactivated influenza vaccine. TCRdb reprocessed the RT-PCR reads via MiXCR and lists one record per CDR3 protein. In the table there are about 580,000 distinct CDR3 sequences, 14% of which are singletons. The sequenced sample was PBMCs from blood, obtained roughly 12 days after vaccination. These receptors were taken from a man aged 50 to 60 who received an inactivated influenza vaccine.

This chain joins TRBV10-3 and TRBJ2-1; 8 bases match TRBD1. There are 13 residues in the CDR3. V was pared by 10 bases and J by 0 bases, with 2 bases of the junction left unmatched. Looked up from germline, CDR1 is ENHRY and CDR2 is SYGVKD. In nucleotides, the CDR3 is TGTGCCACAGACAGGGGCTCCTACAATGAGCAGTTCTTC. Encoded protein: CATDRGSYNEQFF.

There are many counts of this clonotype. The rearrangement uses TRBV2 and TRBJ2-7; TRBD1 matches 12 bases. Per germline, CDR1 SNHLY and CDR2 FYNNEI. This CDR3 spans 15 amino acids. V dropped 6 bases and J dropped 7; count of bases not matched to a gene: 10. The CDR3 loop reads CASRAPGQGAGEQYF. The CDR3 region has the DNA TGTGCCAGCAGGGCGCCGGGACAGGGGGCGGGTGAGCAGTACTTC.

The CDR3, as DNA: TGCGCCAGCAGCCCCCTGGGTTTGGCTGGAAACACCATATATTTT. It specifies CASSPLGLAGNTIYF. The chain recombines TRBV4-1 with TRBJ1-3; D gene unclear. Germline V CDR1 and CDR2: MGHRA, YSYEKL. The CDR3 has 15 residues. With 4 bases removed from V and 2 bases from J, the gap between germline ends came to 12 bases.

The chain has TRBV20-1 and TRBJ2-5, with D possibly matching TRBD2 (7 bases). The CDR3 contains 16 residues. The germline V gene encodes CDR1 DFQATT and CDR2 SNEGSKA (reference sequence). V lost 4 bases, J lost 4 bases, and 22 bases lay in between. CDR3: CSANFVAWGGLETQYF. For the CDR3, the DNA is TGCAGTGCTAATTTCGTGGCGTGGGGGGGCCTAGAGACCCAGTACTTC.

There are a few counts of this clonotype. V gene TRBV2 combines with J gene TRBJ2-1, with unresolved D. V lost 0 bases and J 0 bases, leaving 9 bases between the germline ends. Germline values: CDR1 SNHLY, CDR2 FYNNEI. The CDR3 covers 16 residues. The CDR3 sequence: CASSEARFTSYNEQFF. The CDR3 DNA follows: TGTGCCAGCAGTGAAGCGCGGTTTACCTCCTACAATGAGCAGTTCTTC. Combining the CDR3 with reference TRBV2 and TRBJ2-1 gives the whole variable domain EPEVTQTPSHQVTQMGQEVILRCVPISNHLYFYWYRQILGQKVEFLVSFYNNEISEKSEIFDDQFSVERPDGSNFTLKIRSTKLEDSAMYFCASSEARFTSYNEQFFGPGTRLTVL.

This clonotype was observed at least ten times. The chain has TRBV4-3 and TRBJ1-2, with D possibly matching TRBD1 (5 bases). V was pared by 6 bases and J by 4 bases, with 12 bases between. Germline CDR1 is LGHNA and CDR2 is YSLEER. The CDR3 totals 13 residues. The CDR3 spells CASRESGGYGYTF. The CDR3, as DNA: TGCGCCAGCAGGGAAAGCGGGGGCTATGGCTACACCTTC.

This chain uses TRBV20-1 with TRBJ1-4; 10 bases align to TRBD1. Germline loops: CDR1 DFQATT, CDR2 SNEGSKA (reference sequence). The CDR3 spans 13 residues. The CDR3 region is CTLEGTGVEKLFF. CDR3 DNA sequence: TGCACCCTGGAAGGGACAGGGGTCGAAAAACTGTTTTTT.

This clonotype was counted a few times. The chain is built from TRBV12-3 or TRBV12-4 and TRBJ2-2; maybe TRBD2 (5 bases). The V gene lost 3 bases and the J gene lost 0 bases, with 5 bases spanning the gap. The CDR3 contains 14 residues. The chain's CDR3 is CASSLRANTGELFF. Here the CDR3 DNA reads TGTGCCAGCAGTTTGCGGGCGAACACCGGGGAGCTGTTTTTT.

At least ten counts were recorded for this clonotype. The chain has TRBV6-1 and TRBJ2-7, with D uncertain. Germline CDR1 MNHNS, CDR2 SASEGT. With 6 bases removed from V and 2 bases from J, the gap between germline ends came to 11 bases. The CDR3 runs 13 residues. This CDR3 is CASSPGSTYEQYF. In DNA form, the CDR3 reads TGTGCCAGCAGCCCTGGCAGCACCTACGAGCAGTACTTC.